This T cell receptor beta chain was found in a study of blood T cell repertoires in COVID-19 (dated by TCRdb to about 2020). Study-wide context: The collaborator samples originated in the United States, Italy and Spain and spanned the acute and convalescent phases of COVID-19. The dataset comprised deeply sampled blood TCRbeta repertoires from subjects exposed to, actively infected with, or recovered from COVID-19. The material from the prospective study consisted of cDNA or gDNA derived from T cells, B-cell-depleted T cells, or PBMCs. Where available, HLA class I and class II types were taken from metadata supplied by the sample provider and were not determined by assay-based typing. The samples were drawn from the first 160 participants of the ongoing ImmuneRACE study and from roughly 1,300 subjects provided by 6 global collaborators. Nearly every sample came with metadata listing a de-identified subject ID, COVID-19 status, age in years and sex. The repertoires were released in a freely available public database meant as a resource for research on the immune response to SARS-CoV-2.

The immunoSEQ Assay, a bias-controlled multiplex PCR, was used to amplify TCRbeta CDR3 regions from genomic DNA. Regarding the original processing steps: Nucleated cell counts per sample were estimated from amplification of reference gene primers within the assay. To quantify the absolute abundance of each unique TCRbeta CDR3 rearrangement, sequence reads were collapsed and filtered. For each sample, productive Simpson clonality was calculated as the square root of Simpson's diversity index across productive rearrangements. In its TCRdb copy, this immuneACCESS table keeps in-frame sequences only and misses some clones. Where compared with another copy, unresolved V genes explain less than half of these, and the others have no known cause. That table gives V, J and clone size, and the DNA gave D and trimming. The sample table contains under 250,000 clones; only one count was recorded for around four fifths of them. The top ten clones comprise 2.9% of the sample.

What the research found in general, with its limitations: The amount of clinical and demographic metadata varied by source and participant and was provided uncurated.

A note on this clone: Its target antigen remains unknown. Per-base quality was not reported, and no clone a single base away is much larger than it.

Collaborating institutions collected whole blood in K2EDTA tubes following their own protocols. For TCRbeta analysis, collaborators shipped samples in one of three forms: frozen whole blood, isolated PBMCs, or DNA extracted from either of those sample types. V is cut by 6 bases and J by 8 bases, and the space between the germline ends is 13 bases. In the germline V gene (reference sequence), CDR1 corresponds to MNHEY and CDR2 to SMNVEV. The CDR3 runs 13 amino acids, cysteine and phenylalanine included. Just the 39-base CDR3 DNA is kept, in frame starting at base 1. Sequencing was carried out using peripheral blood. This sequence uses TRBV27 and TRBJ1-4, with the D gene not clear enough to name. The TCR sequence derives from a man in his fifties or sixties with active or convalescent COVID-19. The encoded CDR3 is CASRGWEDEKLFF. The DNA reads TGTGCCAGCAGGGGTTGGGAGGACGAAAAACTGTTTTTT. Full variable domain (CDR3 extended with the reference TRBV27 and TRBJ1-4 proteins): EAQVTQNPRYLITVTGKKLTVTCSQNMNHEYMSWYRQDPGLGLRQIYYSMNVEVTDKGDVPEGYKVSRKEKRNFPLILESPSPNQTSLYFCASRGWEDEKLFFGSGTQLSVL.